This TCR beta chain was recorded in a study of shared clonotypes between healthy human individuals (dated by TCRdb to 2019 to 2021). Describing the broader study: Two women and a few men aged 18 to 49 years were included in the cohort. For each donor, three plates each were used for CD4 naive and CD4 memory, two plates were used for CD8 naive, and one plate was used for CD8 memory. To estimate repertoire size and how much clonotypes are shared between individuals, the study performed deep sequencing of blood TCR repertoires from a handful of healthy adults. Libraries were prepared and TCR repertoires were sequenced by different laboratories using diverse techniques, in order to increase sequencing depth and limit assay-specific biases. Per donor, leukapheresis produced somewhere between about 0.8 and 9.5 billion PBMCs. What the work shows at the level of the full study, not this receptor alone: Pairwise subsampling indicated that sequencing depth was expected to affect the degree of clonotype sharing among donors. Incomplete sequencing was indicated by rarefaction of sorted-subset datasets, despite the large sequencing depth. When a handful of donors were compared, the shared fraction of clonotypes was roughly 4.8% for naive CD4, roughly 3.4% for naive CD8, 2.3% for memory CD4, and roughly 0.43% for memory CD8. Larger estimated clonotype richness was generally found for naive subsets than for memory subsets. The small number of donors limited the genetic and exposure-history diversity represented. Compared with non-shared clonotypes, the clonotypes found in all four sorted-subset donors had higher generation probabilities. Sampling was limited to blood, and TCR repertoires in tissue likely differ from TCR repertoires in blood.

To note about this clone: This clone's antigen is unknown. Base qualities were left out, and no much larger clone turns up one base away.

Looking up the germline V gene (reference sequence) yields CDR1 MNHEY and CDR2 SMNVEV. V is shortened by 4 bases, J by 15 bases, and the region joining them spans 30 bases. The CDR3 goes from the cysteine to the phenylalanine over 17 residues. Kept here is only the CDR3 DNA, which spans 51 bases and is read in frame from base 1. Healthy HIV-negative adults with no recently reported acute infections or vaccinations were included as donors. Every donor was a Caucasian adult living in Nashville, Tennessee, USA. CD4+ T cells were enriched by magnetic negative selection, after which naive cells were positively selected on CD45RA and the negative fraction was taken as the memory subset. Blood was obtained by leukapheresis, after which PBMCs were separated by Ficoll-Histopaque density gradient centrifugation and cryopreserved in liquid nitrogen vapor phase. Analytical flow cytometry was used to check the purity and quantity of every magnetically sorted T cell population. Each sorted fraction had its genomic DNA isolated and then quantified by UV absorbance on a Nanodrop 2000c.

TCR CDR3 regions were amplified from genomic DNA by multiplex PCR using the deep immunoSEQ assay. Extracted genomic DNA from each cell subset was spread evenly across all wells of several immunoSEQ 96-well plates, with each plate serving as a replicate. For sorted subsets, 150 to 250 ng genomic DNA, equal to about 30,000 T cell genomes, was loaded into each replicate PCR. Purified libraries were measured with a Qubit 3.0 fluorometer, size-checked on a Bioanalyzer 2100, and measured again with the KAPA Library Quantification kit. Every immunoSEQ 96-well plate was sequenced on a dedicated single-read 150-cycle Illumina NextSeq 550 flow cell. Per the source publication's procedure: Because only junctional sequences without quality scores were contained in the immunoSEQ output, filtering matching that applied to full-length reads could not be performed. To assign V/J genes and CDR3, sequences were annotated using PyIR, a Python wrapper for IgBLAST v1.9, with IMGT germline references. Reads were removed for weak V/J assignments (E-value above 1e-6), missing CDR3, stop codons, out-of-frame junctions, or ambiguous translated residues. V3J clonotypes were defined by identical inferred V gene, J gene, and CDR3 amino acid sequence. Percentage overlap between repertoires was computed as shared unique clonotypes divided by the size of the smaller repertoire. RTK rarefaction, the Chao1 estimator, and Recon v2.1 estimates of unobserved clonotypes were used to assess repertoire richness. Generation probabilities were computed with OLGA for all TCRbeta clonotypes obtained by the gDNA method from a few donors. Imported from immuneACCESS, the table was reduced by TCRdb to in-frame sequences with V and J called. These copies leave out some clones; in studies compared against another copy, an unresolved V gene accounts for under half, and the cause of the remainder is not known. D and trimming come from the DNA, and the V and J calls and clone size come from that table. This sample is represented by roughly 330,000 clones; about 74% of them were singletons. Around 10% of the sample belongs to the ten largest clones.

Sequencing was done on a sample of memory CD4+ T cells sorted from blood. Explained via the paper, the cell subset or site label denotes: CD45RA-negative fraction. This clonotype was obtained from a man aged 30-40 years in good health. Here the chain combines TRBV27 and TRBJ2-2, with the D gene not confidently named. The nucleotide sequence is TGTGCCAGCAGTTCCACCCCTCCCCTAGATCTAAATAGGGTATTGTTTTTT. The resulting protein is CASSSTPPLDLNRVLFF.